Listed below are T cell receptor beta chains from one sample, sequenced in a study of T cells in Graves' hyperthyroidism and ophthalmopathy. MiXCR, run by TCRdb on the multiplex PCR reads, gives a single entry per CDR3 protein. The sample includes roughly 720,000 distinct CDR3 sequences, roughly a sixth of them seen just once. The source material was blood. The receptors originated from a man aged 50-59 years with Graves' hyperthyroidism. Each CDR3 is given without its conserved first and last residue. A D gene is named only where the DNA matches it firmly.

TRBJ2-1 . TRBV2 ASMEWIAEDNEQF
TRBJ2-5 . TRBV25-1 ASSDYRGQETQY
TRBJ2-1 TRBD1 TRBV11-2 ASSLRTGANEQF
TRBJ2-1 TRBD2 TRBV4-1 ASSQGLAGDGRLNEQF
TRBJ2-4 TRBD2 TRBV15 ATSASGNEAKNIQY
TRBJ2-7 TRBD2 TRBV11-2 ASRSTPGLSGRGNYEQY
TRBJ1-2 TRBD1 TRBV28 ASRPPTGDGYT
TRBJ2-5 . TRBV5-1 ASSLRTTTGETQY
TRBJ1-1 . TRBV28 ASRPLLANTEAF
TRBJ2-1 . TRBV27 ASSTKGGYNEQF
TRBJ2-3 . TRBV7-8 ASSSKRTGTDTQY
TRBJ1-1 . TRBV20-1 SARDVRTTTTEAF
TRBJ1-5 . TRBV15 ATSRGGRIDQPQH
TRBJ1-5 . TRBV19 ASRVRDTDQPQH
TRBJ2-7 TRBD1 TRBV9 ASSVGTGFYEQY
TRBJ2-4 . TRBV7-2 ASSSYGEEITNIQY
TRBJ1-6 TRBD1 TRBV16 ASSPSGQEISYNSPLH
TRBJ1-6 . TRBV29-1 SVSESGVASPLH
TRBJ1-2 . TRBV12-3/TRBV12-4 ASSLFSYGYT
TRBJ2-5 TRBD2 TRBV30 AWGPWTSGFGETQY
TRBJ2-7 TRBD1 TRBV2 ASSESGTGYAEQY
TRBJ2-1 TRBD2 TRBV30 AWSALGTSDEQF
TRBJ2-7 . TRBV4-2 ASSQGSNEQY